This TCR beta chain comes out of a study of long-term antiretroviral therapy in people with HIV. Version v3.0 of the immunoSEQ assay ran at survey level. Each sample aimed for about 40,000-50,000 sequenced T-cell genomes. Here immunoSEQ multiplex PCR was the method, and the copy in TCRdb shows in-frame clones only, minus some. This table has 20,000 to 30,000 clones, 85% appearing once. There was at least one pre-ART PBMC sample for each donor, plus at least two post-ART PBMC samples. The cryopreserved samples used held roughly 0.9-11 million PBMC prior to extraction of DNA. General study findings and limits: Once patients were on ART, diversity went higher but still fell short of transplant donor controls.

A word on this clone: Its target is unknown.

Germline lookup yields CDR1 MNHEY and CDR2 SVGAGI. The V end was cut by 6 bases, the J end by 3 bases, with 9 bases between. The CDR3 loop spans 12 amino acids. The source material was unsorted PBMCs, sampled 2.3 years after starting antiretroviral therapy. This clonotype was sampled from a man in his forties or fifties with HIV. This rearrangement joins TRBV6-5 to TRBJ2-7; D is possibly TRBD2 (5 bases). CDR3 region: CASRGGFYEQYF. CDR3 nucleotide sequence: TGTGCCAGCAGAGGAGGCTTCTACGAGCAGTACTTC.